A single sample gave rise to the 9 T cell receptor beta chains below, sequenced in a study of cytomegalovirus exposure and HLA in healthy donors. Sequencing was performed with immunoSEQ multiplex PCR; in TCRdb, only in-frame clones are kept and a portion is missing. The table includes around 63,000 clones, 70% to 90% detected once. The sequencing sample was made of PBMCs. The receptors originated from a young woman in good health and CMV-seronegative.

The CDR3 DNA follows: TGTGCCAGCAGCGCCGGGACAGGGGTTACCGGGGAGCTGTTTTTT. This encodes CASSAGTGVTGELFF. The V gene is TRBV5-6, the J gene TRBJ2-2, with 10 bases that match TRBD1. This CDR3 has 15 residues. Germline V lookup: CDR1 SGHDT, CDR2 YYEEEE. The V segment lost 4 bases and the J segment 5 bases; nucleotides outside the gene matches: 5. The entire variable domain, with the rest obtained from reference TRBV5-6 and TRBJ2-2, is as follows: DAGVTQSPTHLIKTRGQQVTLRCSPKSGHDTVSWYQQALGQGPQFIFQYYEEEERQRGNFPDRFSGHQFPNYSSELNVNALLLGDSALYLCASSAGTGVTGELFFGEGSRLTVL.

The genes are TRBV6-5 and TRBJ2-6; a weak D match, TRBD1 (6 bases). There are 15 residues in the CDR3. The ends were cut back, 6 bases at V and 0 bases at J, with 9 bases in the middle. Germline V gene data show CDR1 as MNHEY and CDR2 as SVGAGI. CDR3 region: CASRPGVSGANVLTF. The CDR3 DNA sequence: TGTGCCAGCAGACCAGGGGTCTCTGGGGCCAACGTCCTGACTTTC.

V usage is TRBV5-1 and J usage is TRBJ2-7; 8 bases align to TRBD2. Germline values: CDR1 SGHRS, CDR2 YFSETQ. The V segment lost 2 bases and the J segment 5 bases; nucleotides outside the gene matches: 6. This CDR3 has 14 amino acids. CDR3 in amino acids: CASSFVAGTHEQYF. In DNA, the CDR3 is TGCGCCAGCAGCTTTGTAGCGGGGACCCACGAGCAGTACTTC.

The chain employs TRBV5-8 and TRBJ2-5; 13 nucleotides agree with TRBD2. Germline V lookup: CDR1 SGHTS, CDR2 YDEGEE. The CDR3 is 18 residues long. Losses at the gene ends were 5 bases for V and 2 bases for J; bases not matched to a gene: 12. The CDR3 DNA reads TGTGCCAGCAGTTCCTTGGACCTACTAGCGGGGGGGCAAGAGACCCAGTACTTC. Translating it yields CASSSLDLLAGGQETQYF.

V and J are TRBV6-5 and TRBJ1-1; D remains unclear. CDR1 and CDR2 (germline): MNHEY, SVGAGI. The CDR3 sequence is 13 residues long. V lost 8 bases, J lost 5 bases, and 15 bases lay in between. In nucleotides, the CDR3 is TGTGCCAGCGGTTGGATTAGCGAAACTGAAGCTTTCTTT. Translated, it gives CASGWISETEAFF.

This clone was recorded only once. The chain combines TRBV5-1 with TRBJ1-5, with 11 bases that match TRBD1. The V gene end was trimmed by 2 bases and the J gene end by 6 bases; junction bases not matched to a gene: 4. Germline CDR1 reads SGHRS; CDR2 reads YFSETQ. The CDR3 is 15 amino acids. The CDR3 sequence is CASSFGTGGSQPQHF. The CDR3 DNA sequence: TGCGCCAGCAGCTTCGGGACAGGGGGAAGTCAGCCCCAGCATTTT.

CDR3 sequence: CASSYSFDYGYTF. In nucleotides, the CDR3 is TGTGCCAGCAGTTACTCGTTCGACTATGGCTACACCTTC. V usage is TRBV6-5 and J usage is TRBJ1-2, with D uncertain. The V gene's germline CDR1 is MNHEY and CDR2 SVGAGI. The CDR3 consists of 13 residues. Trimming pared 0 bases from V and 3 bases from J, leaving 5 bases between.

The J gene is TRBJ2-7, the V gene TRBV5-1; D not certain. V lost 0 bases, J lost 4 bases, and 5 bases lay in between. Germline lookup yields CDR1 SGHRS and CDR2 YFSETQ. CDR3 length equals 12 residues. CDR3 sequence: CASSLDLYEQYF. The CDR3 coding sequence is TGCGCCAGCAGCTTGGATCTGTACGAGCAGTACTTC.

The J gene is TRBJ2-7, the V gene TRBV28; D may be TRBD1 (6 bases). V lost 3 bases, J lost 3 bases, and 15 bases lay in between. The germline V gene encodes CDR1 MDHEN and CDR2 SYDVKM. CDR3 length: 15 amino acids. The CDR3 bases are TGTGCCAGCAGTTTGGTCGACGAGACAGGCTACGAGCAGTACTTC. Translation: CASSLVDETGYEQYF. The whole variable domain, remainder taken from reference TRBV28 and TRBJ2-7, is DVKVTQSSRYLVKRTGEKVFLECVQDMDHENMFWYRQDPGLGLRLIYFSYDVKMKEKGDIPEGYSVSREKKERFSLILESASTNQTSMYLCASSLVDETGYEQYFGPGTRLTVT.